This TCR beta chain was captured in a study of cytomegalovirus exposure and HLA in healthy donors (dated by TCRdb to 2015 to 2018). About the study as a whole: An earlier analysis of fewer than 750 of the donors reported approximately 300 Gb of sequence data and 117 million unique TCR beta sequences obtained from roughly 180 million T cells. Every repertoire in the discovery cohort had been generated on one and the same sequencing platform. Typing coverage differed by locus: A, B, C, DRB1 and DQB1 were typed in about 629-630 donors, DQA1 in 522, DPA1 in some 600, and DPB1 in 472. An early release that covered roughly 600 HLA-typed donors contained 300 to 350 gigabases of sequencing data and about 93 million unique TCR sequences. An earlier analysis of some 600 of the donors applied high-throughput TCR beta sequencing to assess whether each TCR beta V gene segment acted as functional or pseudogenic. Of the roughly 400 genotyped donors, 70% to 90% were placed in the genetic ancestry cluster associated with self-reported Caucasian donors. Rather than using new phenotypic data, the later analysis identified candidate immune exposures from TCR beta sequences and from how often those sequences occurred across donors. Genome-wide SNP genotypes for about 60% of the roughly 700 donors were used in a later genetic analysis, which treated that subset as a discovery cohort. To study patterns of TCR occurrence, a later analysis re-analyzed previously published TCR beta repertoires from around 670 donors and added high-resolution HLA genotyping. Both class I and class II loci were covered by HLA typing, at four-digit resolution. The study was designed to test whether signatures of past pathogen exposure could be identified by cataloging public T cell receptors. The study profiled the T cell repertoires of about 640 subjects by immunosequencing and related them to cytomegalovirus serostatus. Donor age, sex, ethnicity and CMV serostatus were collected together with the repertoire data. Across around 400 genotyped donors of the cohort, an average of approximately 200,000 unique TCR beta nucleotide sequences per donor were sequenced, and approximately 19% of those sequences were non-productive. In addition to the first cohort of 666 subjects, a separate validation cohort of some 120 different subjects was used. About five DR-DQ haplotypes were handled as single units for association and clustering, since linkage in the cohort was strong. High-throughput TCR immunosequencing, statistical association of individual TCRs with disease status, and machine learning were combined to predict cytomegalovirus infection status.

General study outcomes and caveats: Most CMV-associated TCR beta chains appeared to be HLA-restricted in a later analysis, and the HLA associations seemed to be driven largely by CMV exposure. According to a later genetic analysis, donors in an Asian-associated ancestry cluster had fewer N-insertions in productive TCRs than the approximately 670-donor mean. In vitro tests confirmed that three of the cytomegalovirus-associated TCR beta chains recognize cytomegalovirus antigens. CMV serostatus was the only immune exposure information available for the cohort. In a later analysis, HLA-associated TCR beta chains were found to be more clonally expanded and to have lower generation probabilities than equally common non-associated chains. Because HLA typing was missing for some donors at each locus, association tests included only the typed subset. Linkage disequilibrium might explain the correlated functional status among segregating V segments, but an unknown experimental factor could not be ruled out. Several of the top co-occurrence clusters appeared to be linked to parvovirus B19, influenza, CMV and Epstein-Barr virus, according to a later analysis. Because counts were too low, seventeen rarely observed V segments, including chromosome 9 orphons, were excluded from the earlier analysis of fewer than 650 of the donors. Most TCR sequences were seen in very few donors, while some public TCRs were found in many individuals. The study gave a list of under 200 TCR beta chains associated with cytomegalovirus. The authors suggested that the approach could potentially be extended to other disease states and immunological phenotypes. At a false discovery rate of 0.05, a later analysis linked fewer than 20,000 TCR beta sequences to specific HLA alleles. When HLA alleles, especially DR and DQ, strongly co-occurred, TCR associations were difficult to assign to individual alleles. A later analysis found that TCR association rates varied across HLA loci, with DRB1 alleles showing the most associated TCRs and HLA-C alleles the fewest. A further reported finding was that TCR beta sequences accurately predicted the HLA-A and HLA-B alleles for most subjects in the first cohort. V-gene and J-gene trimming of TCR beta chains was associated with a missense DCLRE1C variant in a later genetic analysis, and the association was replicated in an independent cohort. The classifier was reported to diagnose cytomegalovirus status with high specificity and sensitivity in both the original cohort and the validation cohort. A cluster of highly shared sequence variants was judged likely to be a technical artifact of the sequencing pipeline. The cohort was sequenced for TCR beta chains only, and without alpha or paired-chain data the features that could be detected were limited. Roughly uniform sequencing depth across donors was assumed in presence/absence analyses, although this assumption may not hold. Because the 87-base-pair reads could not distinguish some IMGT-functional V segments, including TRBV6-2 and TRBV6-3, those segments were excluded. Broadly in line with IMGT annotations, most TCR beta V segments showed up in productive rearrangements about 87% or about 30% of the time in an earlier analysis of some 590 of the donors.

Library preparation used the immunoSEQ multiplex PCR assay. A mixture of 60 forward primers for TCR Vbeta segments and 13 reverse primers for TCR Jbeta segments was used in the multiplex PCR. The CDR3 region of rearranged TCR beta genes was amplified from genomic DNA with a multiplex PCR assay. The Illumina HiSeq System was used to sequence the amplified TCR beta libraries as 87-base-pair reads. Regarding the original processing steps: Across the 666 repertoires, a later analysis counted tens of millions of unique TCR beta chains, roughly 11 million of which were shared by at least two donors. To remove PCR and sequencing errors, raw reads were error-corrected and collapsed into unique sequences using a nearest-neighbor algorithm that merged closely related sequences. V, D and J gene segments were assigned by aligning CDR3 sequences to IMGT reference sequences. For a sequence to be retained, a match of at least six nucleotides to both a V gene segment and a J gene segment was required. Rearrangements were classified as productive when the CDR3 lacked stop codons and remained in frame with V and J, and all other rearrangements were classified as non-productive. CDR3 was defined according to IMGT convention as the region running from the second conserved V-encoded cysteine to the conserved J-encoded phenylalanine. The earlier analysis of a few hundred of the donors excluded sequences that lacked an unambiguous match to a single V gene segment. An earlier analysis of 587 of the donors called V segments functional above 56.7% productive rearrangements and segregating when the between-donor standard deviation exceeded 5%. A statistical classification framework was built for diagnosing cytomegalovirus status from the catalog of TCR beta chain sequences. A later analysis assigned V and J genes by comparing TCR nucleotide sequences with IMGT/GENE-DB human TR gene sequences. In a later analysis, CDR3 sequences and most-parsimonious VDJ recombination scenarios were assigned using the TCRdist pipeline. A later analysis defined each TCR beta chain by its CDR3 amino acid sequence plus V-gene family, and excluded reads lacking a unique V-gene family. As a way to deal with suspected cross-contamination and a sequencing artifact, a later analysis dropped hundreds of nucleotide sequences that were highly shared and had low generation probability. For each public chain, a later analysis derived a clonal expansion index from normalized ranks of inferred template counts within each repertoire. A later analysis computed generation probabilities with a VDJ recombination model fitted to out-of-frame rearrangements, and checked the results against IGoR. In a later analysis, TCR-TCR, TCR-HLA and TCR-CMV co-occurrence was scored with hypergeometric tests, and a repertoire-size bias correction was applied to TCR pairs. To estimate false discovery rates, a later analysis permuted the HLA or CMV assignments 20 times. In a later analysis, co-occurring TCRs were grouped using DBSCAN, with TCRdist sequence similarity added in when clustering inside HLA-allele-positive subsets. For co-occurrence clustering, repertoires with fewer than 30,000 or more than 120,000 public chains were excluded, along with four to six repertoires with anomalous nucleotide sharing. Held by TCRdb, this immuneACCESS table contains in-frame sequences only and omits some clones. Under half of the omission traces to an unresolved V gene where checked; the cause of the rest is unknown. V and J calls and clone size are as listed in that table; D and trimming were resolved from the DNA. A total of 100,000 to 150,000 clones appear in this sample, 81% of them only once. The ten largest clones add up to around 4% of the sample.

The cohort comprised some 730 healthy bone marrow donors. At the time of sampling, all cohort members were nominally healthy, though unrecorded immune exposures were likely present. The donor was CMV seropositive and belonged to the group of about 290 seropositive cohort members. A peripheral blood sample was provided by each donor, and peripheral blood mononuclear cells were used for TCR beta sequencing. Genomic DNA was extracted from the blood cell samples with the Qiagen DNeasy Blood Extraction Kit. CDR1 and CDR2, per the germline V gene, are SGHDT and YYEEEE. Including the terminal cysteine and phenylalanine, the CDR3 comprises 15 residues. The retained sequence is limited to the CDR3, 45 bases, with the frame set at the first base. The germline ends are 8 bases apart after V is trimmed by 0 bases and J by 1 base. As for this clone: Its specific antigen is unknown. No clone much larger than this one lies a single base away; base qualities are absent.

This receptor was taken from a man between 18 and 35 years old in good health and CMV-seropositive. The chain employs TRBV5-6 and TRBJ2-1; there is no confident call for the D gene. What was sequenced was PBMCs. CDR3 protein: CASSLGSVSYNEQFF. The nucleotide sequence is given as TGTGCCAGCAGCTTGGGTTCCGTGTCCTACAATGAGCAGTTCTTC.